This T cell receptor beta chain was observed in a study of blood T cells in healthy people across ages. Peripheral blood was drawn, ten milliliters per donor. Germline-derived CDR1 and CDR2 are SGHRS and YFSETQ. CDR3 size: 14 residues. V lost 3 bases and J lost 2, with 12 bases in between. This clonotype was detected only a few times. Alongside a J-beta primer mix, a sample-barcoded 5' primer served in a second PCR lasting about 7 to 11 cycles. Via MiXCR, TCRdb re-called the 5' RACE reads, giving one row per CDR3 protein. This table holds roughly 2 million distinct CDR3 sequences, about 50% found once.

The sequenced material came from blood. The TCR sequence derives from a woman aged 40 to 50 in good health. The rearrangement uses TRBV5-1 and TRBJ2-7; a weak D match, TRBD1 (6 bases). CDR3 sequence (DNA): TGCGCCAGCAGCTCCTCGACAGGAACCTACGAGCAGTACTTC. This encodes CASSSSTGTYEQYF.